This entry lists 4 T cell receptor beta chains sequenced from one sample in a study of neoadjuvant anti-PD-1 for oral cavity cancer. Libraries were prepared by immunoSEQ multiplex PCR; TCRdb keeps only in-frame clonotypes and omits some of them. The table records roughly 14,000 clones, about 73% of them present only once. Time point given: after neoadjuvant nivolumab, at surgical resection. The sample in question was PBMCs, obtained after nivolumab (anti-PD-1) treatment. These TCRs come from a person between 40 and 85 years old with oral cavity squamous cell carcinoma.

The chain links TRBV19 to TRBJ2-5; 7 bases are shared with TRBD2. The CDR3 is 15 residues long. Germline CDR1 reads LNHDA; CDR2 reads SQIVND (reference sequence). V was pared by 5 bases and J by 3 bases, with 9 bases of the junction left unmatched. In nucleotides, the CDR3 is TGTGCCAGTAGTCTCGGGGAGGGCCGTGAAGAGACCCAGTACTTC. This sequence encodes CASSLGEGREETQYF. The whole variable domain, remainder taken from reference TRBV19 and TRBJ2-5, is DGGITQSPKYLFRKEGQNVTLSCEQNLNHDAMYWYRQDPGQGLRLIYYSQIVNDFQKGDIAEGYSVSREKKESFPLTVTSAQKNPTAFYLCASSLGEGREETQYFGPGTRLLVL.

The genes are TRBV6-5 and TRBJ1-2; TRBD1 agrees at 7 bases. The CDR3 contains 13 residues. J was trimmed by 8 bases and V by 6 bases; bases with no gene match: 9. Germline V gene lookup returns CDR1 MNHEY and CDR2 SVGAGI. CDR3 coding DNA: TGTGCCAGCAGACCCGACAGGGTGCAGGGCTACACCTTC. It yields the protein CASRPDRVQGYTF.

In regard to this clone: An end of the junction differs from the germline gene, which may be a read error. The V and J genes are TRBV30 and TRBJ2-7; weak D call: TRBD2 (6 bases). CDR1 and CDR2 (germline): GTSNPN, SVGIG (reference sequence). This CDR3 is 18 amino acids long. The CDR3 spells CAWTLPWGSGISSSEQYF. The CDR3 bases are TGTGCCTGGACCTTACCGTGGGGTAGCGGCATTTCATCCTCCGAGCAGTACTTC.

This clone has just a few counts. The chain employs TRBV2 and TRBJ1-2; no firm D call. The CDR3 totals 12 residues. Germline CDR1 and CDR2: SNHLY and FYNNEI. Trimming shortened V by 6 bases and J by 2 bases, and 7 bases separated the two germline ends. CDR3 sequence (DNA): TGTGCCAGCAGGGTTTCCAACTATGGCTACACCTTC. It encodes CASRVSNYGYTF.